This T cell receptor beta chain was identified during a study of T cells in Graves' hyperthyroidism and ophthalmopathy. About the research overall: Peripheral blood was obtained at initial diagnosis, preceding any treatment. Findings of the study overall: The blood repertoire included most of the expanded thyroid clonotypes above 0.001.

It was considered stable Graves' hyperthyroidism when ophthalmopathy did not progress within 18 months. Fresh peripheral blood, 10 ml, was the source of the PBMCs. Researchers took RNA transcripts and amplified the TCR beta CDR3 regions from them. Primed by the HTBI set, a first-round RT-PCR was run on the TCR CDR3. TCRdb reprocessed the multiplex PCR reads with MiXCR, giving one entry per CDR3 protein. This table has 300,000 to 350,000 distinct CDR3 sequences, 15% to 20% appearing once. Germline V CDR1 and CDR2: SQVTM, ANQGSEA. This CDR3 comprises 16 residues. The J segment lost 4 bases and the V segment lost 6 bases, leaving 15 bases of the junction unmatched. For this clonotype: Its antigen is unidentified.

The sequence derives from a woman aged 50 to 60 with Graves' hyperthyroidism. The chain couples TRBV29-1 to TRBJ1-2; 9 nucleotides match TRBD1. Sequencing used blood. The CDR3 region is CSVVAGQGIPSYGYTF. The CDR3 DNA reads as TGCAGCGTGGTTGCGGGACAGGGAATCCCCTCCTATGGCTACACCTTC.